This T cell receptor beta chain was captured by sequencing in a study of control samples from healthy donors and cancer patients (dated by TCRdb to the early 2020s). The CDR3 runs 13 amino acids, cysteine and phenylalanine included. The DNA shown is the 39-base CDR3, in frame from base 1. The germline ends are 10 bases apart after V is trimmed by 2 bases and J by 8 bases. Libraries were prepared through the immunoSEQ multiplex PCR assay. Imported from immuneACCESS, the table was reduced by TCRdb to in-frame sequences with V and J called. These copies leave out some clones; in studies compared against another copy, an unresolved V gene accounts for under half, and the cause of the remainder is not known. The sample has fewer than 200,000 clones on record. Roughly 2.2% of the sample is held by the ten biggest clonotypes. Of note for this clone: Its antigen is currently not known.

The receptor was isolated from a woman aged 25-40 years in good health. The sequencing input was blood. The sequence joins TRBV12-3 or TRBV12-4 to TRBJ2-1, with TRBD2 as a weak D call on 5 bases. The CDR3 region: CASSLSFSDEQFF. The nucleotide sequence is TGTGCCAGCAGTTTAAGTTTTAGCGATGAGCAGTTCTTC.